This T cell receptor beta chain was sequenced for a study of cytomegalovirus exposure and HLA in healthy donors. The wider study: Approximately 190 million T cells yielded around 120 million unique TCR beta sequences in earlier analysis.

Note on this clone: As yet, its antigen is unknown.

Findings and caveats of the study: The likely explanation for a cluster of highly shared sequence variants was sequencing artifact. Later genetic work tied a missense DCLRE1C variant to beta-chain V and J trimming.

V was cut by 5 bases and J by 5 bases, with 7 bases left in between. There are 12 residues in the CDR3. Per germline, CDR1 SEHNR and CDR2 FQNEAQ (reference sequence). The PCR used 60 Vbeta and 13 Jbeta primers. Profiled with immunoSEQ multiplex PCR; TCRdb holds only in-frame clones, not every one. The sample yields fewer than 150,000 clones, around 77% seen once. The receptor comes from a man aged 25-45 years in good health and CMV-seronegative. The J gene is TRBJ1-5, the V gene TRBV7-9; D is uncertain. Sequenced input: PBMCs. CDR3 nucleotide sequence: TGTGCCAGCAGCCCTCTCGATCAGCCCCAGCATTTT. The encoded protein is CASSPLDQPQHF.